What follows is one T cell receptor (beta chain) and its context. Its antigen is not known. Germline CDR1 is SGHTA and CDR2 is FQGNSA. This CDR3 has 14 amino acids. The V end lost 5 bases, the J end lost 1 base, and 11 bases lay between the germline ends. These data are taken from a study of T cell responses to AZD1222 COVID-19 vaccine. Some clones are missing from TCRdb's copy, which holds only in-frame ones; the method was immunoSEQ multiplex PCR. In the table there are around 77,000 clones, roughly 85% of which are singletons. Study observations and caveats: Unmutated variant regions reportedly attract nearly half of all spike-specific TCRs. Donors were mostly white British, more females; clonal diversity possibly underestimated. At 160-218 and 743-854, vaccine-associated CD4 TCRs were dominant, and they spanned spike.

The V call is TRBV7-2, the J call TRBJ2-5, with D perhaps TRBD1 (6 bases). The specimen was peripheral blood, collected on day 0 of AZD1222 vaccination. This clonotype was sampled from an adult in good health. CDR3: CASSAGQSQETQYF. The CDR3 DNA is TGTGCCAGCAGCGCCGGACAGTCCCAAGAGACCCAGTACTTC.